Sequencing of this T cell receptor beta chain was carried out in a study of early T cells in non-severe SARS-CoV-2 infection. Turning to the study itself: From unsorted whole blood, bulk RNA was sequenced, and the chains remained unpaired.

The TCR library protocol was used to attach unique molecular identifiers. These identifiers were attached to individual cDNA molecules. TCRdb reprocessed the 5' RACE reads via MiXCR and lists one record per CDR3 protein. The data contain roughly 20,000 distinct CDR3 sequences, about 4% of them singletons. This clonotype was seen repeatedly, ten times or more. Its antigen is undetermined. J gave up 2 bases and V 5 bases, and 3 bases lay outside the gene matches. The CDR3 is 13 residues long. Notes on the study in general: Missing private and CD4 specificities, VDJdb matching favored anti-spike CD8 responses.

The clonotype comes from an adult who was a healthcare worker with PCR-confirmed SARS-CoV-2 infection or an uninfected control (not recorded which). V usage is TRBV12-3 or TRBV12-4 and J usage is TRBJ2-7, with 7 bases aligning to TRBD1. Material for sequencing was whole blood. CDR3 sequence: CASSKGTAYEQYF. As DNA, the CDR3 is TGTGCCAGCAGTAAAGGGACAGCCTACGAGCAGTACTTC.